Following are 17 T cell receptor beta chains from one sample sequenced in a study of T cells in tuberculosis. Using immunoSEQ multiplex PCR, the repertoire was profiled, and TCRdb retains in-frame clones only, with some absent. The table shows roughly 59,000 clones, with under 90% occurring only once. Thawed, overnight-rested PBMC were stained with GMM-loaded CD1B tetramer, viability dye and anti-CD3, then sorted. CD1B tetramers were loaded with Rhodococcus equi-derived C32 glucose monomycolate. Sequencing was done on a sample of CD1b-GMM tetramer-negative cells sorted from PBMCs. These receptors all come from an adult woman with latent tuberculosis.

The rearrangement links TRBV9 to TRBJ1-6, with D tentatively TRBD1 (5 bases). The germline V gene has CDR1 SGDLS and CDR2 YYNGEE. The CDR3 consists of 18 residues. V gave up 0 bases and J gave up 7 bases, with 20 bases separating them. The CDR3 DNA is TGTGCCAGCAGCGTAGATGGAGGAGGGGACGGCGGGAATTCACCCCTCCACTTT. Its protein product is CASSVDGGGDGGNSPLHF. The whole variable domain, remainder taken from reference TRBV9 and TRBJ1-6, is DSGVTQTPKHLITATGQRVTLRCSPRSGDLSVYWYQQSLDQGLQFLIQYYNGEERAKGNILERFSAQQFPDLHSELNLSSLELGDSALYFCASSVDGGGDGGNSPLHFGNGTRLTVT.

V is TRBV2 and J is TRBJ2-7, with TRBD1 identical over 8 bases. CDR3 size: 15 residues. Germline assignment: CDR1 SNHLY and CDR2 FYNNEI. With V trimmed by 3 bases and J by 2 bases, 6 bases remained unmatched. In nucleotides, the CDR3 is TGTGCCAGCAGTGACGACGGGACAGGTGCCTACGAGCAGTACTTC. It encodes CASSDDGTGAYEQYF.

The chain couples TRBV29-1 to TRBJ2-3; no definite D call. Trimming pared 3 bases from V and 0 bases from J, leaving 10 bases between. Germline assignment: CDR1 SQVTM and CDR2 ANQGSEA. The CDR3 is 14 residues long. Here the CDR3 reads CSVDRRSSTDTQYF. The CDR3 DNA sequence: TGCAGCGTTGATAGGCGGTCTAGCACAGATACGCAGTATTTT.

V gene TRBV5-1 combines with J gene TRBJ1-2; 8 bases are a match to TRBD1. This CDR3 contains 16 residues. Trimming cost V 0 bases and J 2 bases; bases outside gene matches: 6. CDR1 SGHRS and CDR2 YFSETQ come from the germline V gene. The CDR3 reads CASSLAQGARNYGYTF. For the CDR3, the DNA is TGCGCCAGCAGCTTGGCCCAGGGGGCAAGGAACTATGGCTACACCTTC. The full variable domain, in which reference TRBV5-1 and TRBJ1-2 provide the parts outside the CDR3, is KAGVTQTPRYLIKTRGQQVTLSCSPISGHRSVSWYQQTPGQGLQFLFEYFSETQRNKGNFPGRFSGRQFSNSRSEMNVSTLELGDSALYLCASSLAQGARNYGYTFGSGTRLTVV.

The CDR3 coding sequence is TGCGCCAGCAGCCAAGTAACAGGGTTTACTACTACTGGCGAGCAGTACTTC. As protein: CASSQVTGFTTTGEQYF. V usage is TRBV4-1 and J usage is TRBJ2-7; a weak D match, TRBD1 (6 bases). Deletions cut 1 base from V and 6 bases from J, with 22 bases between. CDR3 length: 17 residues. The germline V gene encodes CDR1 MGHRA and CDR2 YSYEKL.

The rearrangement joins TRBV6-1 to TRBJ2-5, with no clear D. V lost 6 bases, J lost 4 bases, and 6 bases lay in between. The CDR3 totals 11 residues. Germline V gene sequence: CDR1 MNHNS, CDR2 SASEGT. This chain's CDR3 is CASSPRETQYF. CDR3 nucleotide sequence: TGTGCCAGCAGCCCCAGAGAGACCCAGTACTTC.

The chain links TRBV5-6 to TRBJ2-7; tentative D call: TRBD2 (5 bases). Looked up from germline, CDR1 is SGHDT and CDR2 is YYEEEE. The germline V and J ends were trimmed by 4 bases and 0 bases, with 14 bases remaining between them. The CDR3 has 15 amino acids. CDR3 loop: CASSPPLGSSYEQYF. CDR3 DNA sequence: TGTGCCAGCAGCCCACCTCTGGGGAGCTCCTACGAGCAGTACTTC.

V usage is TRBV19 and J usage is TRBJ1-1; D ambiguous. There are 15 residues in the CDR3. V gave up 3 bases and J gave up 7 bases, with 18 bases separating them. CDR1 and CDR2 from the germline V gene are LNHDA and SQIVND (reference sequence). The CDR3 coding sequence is TGTGCCAGTAGTATTCTGGAGGGATACTCACATGAAGCTTTCTTT. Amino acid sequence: CASSILEGYSHEAFF. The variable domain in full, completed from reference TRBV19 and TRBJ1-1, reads DGGITQSPKYLFRKEGQNVTLSCEQNLNHDAMYWYRQDPGQGLRLIYYSQIVNDFQKGDIAEGYSVSREKKESFPLTVTSAQKNPTAFYLCASSILEGYSHEAFFGQGTRLTVV.

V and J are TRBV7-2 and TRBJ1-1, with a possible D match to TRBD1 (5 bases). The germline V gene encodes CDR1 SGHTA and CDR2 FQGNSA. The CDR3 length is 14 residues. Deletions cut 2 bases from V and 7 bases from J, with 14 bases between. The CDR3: CASSLKWQGSEAFF. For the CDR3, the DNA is TGTGCCAGCAGCTTAAAATGGCAGGGAAGTGAAGCTTTCTTT.

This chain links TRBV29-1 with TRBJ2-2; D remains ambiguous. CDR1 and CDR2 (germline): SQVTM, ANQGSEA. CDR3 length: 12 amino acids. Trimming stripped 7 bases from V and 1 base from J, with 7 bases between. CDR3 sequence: CSGRLNTGELFF. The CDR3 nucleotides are TGCAGCGGACGACTGAACACCGGGGAGCTGTTTTTT.

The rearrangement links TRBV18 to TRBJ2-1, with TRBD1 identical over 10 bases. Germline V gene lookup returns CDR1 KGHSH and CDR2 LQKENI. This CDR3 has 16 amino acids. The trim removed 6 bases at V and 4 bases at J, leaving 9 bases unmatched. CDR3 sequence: CASSKGQGRQYNEQFF. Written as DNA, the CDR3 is TGTGCCAGCTCTAAGGGACAGGGGCGTCAGTACAATGAGCAGTTCTTC.

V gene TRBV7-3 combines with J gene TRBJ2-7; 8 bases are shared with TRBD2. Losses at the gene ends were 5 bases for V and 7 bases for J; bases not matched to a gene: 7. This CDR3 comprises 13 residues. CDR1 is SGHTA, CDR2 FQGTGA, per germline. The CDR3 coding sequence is TGTGCCAGCAGCGAACCGGGACTAGGGGAGCAGTACTTC. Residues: CASSEPGLGEQYF.

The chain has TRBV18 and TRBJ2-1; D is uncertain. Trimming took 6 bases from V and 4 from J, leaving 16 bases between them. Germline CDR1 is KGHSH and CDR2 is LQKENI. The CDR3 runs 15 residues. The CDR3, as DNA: TGTGCCAGCTCCCCCCTGGCGGCAAATTACAATGAGCAGTTCTTC. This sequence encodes CASSPLAANYNEQFF.

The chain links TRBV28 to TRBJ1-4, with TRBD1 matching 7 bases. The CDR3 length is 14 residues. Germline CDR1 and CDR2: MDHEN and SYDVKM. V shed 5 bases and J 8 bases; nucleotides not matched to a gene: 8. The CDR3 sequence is CASSKTGTGEKLFF. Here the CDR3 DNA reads TGTGCCAGCAGTAAGACAGGGACTGGCGAAAAACTGTTTTTT. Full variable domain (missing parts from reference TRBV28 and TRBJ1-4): DVKVTQSSRYLVKRTGEKVFLECVQDMDHENMFWYRQDPGLGLRLIYFSYDVKMKEKGDIPEGYSVSREKKERFSLILESASTNQTSMYLCASSKTGTGEKLFFGSGTQLSVL.

The CDR3 spells CASRGTGGEDTQYF. The CDR3 bases are TGTGCCAGCAGGGGGACAGGGGGTGAAGATACGCAGTATTTT. This chain connects TRBV6-6 to TRBJ2-3, with 11 positions matching TRBD1. The CDR3 extends over 14 amino acids. Looked up from germline, CDR1 is MNHNY and CDR2 is SVGAGI (reference sequence). After removal of 6 bases from V and 5 bases from J, the junction contained 4 bases not matched to a gene.

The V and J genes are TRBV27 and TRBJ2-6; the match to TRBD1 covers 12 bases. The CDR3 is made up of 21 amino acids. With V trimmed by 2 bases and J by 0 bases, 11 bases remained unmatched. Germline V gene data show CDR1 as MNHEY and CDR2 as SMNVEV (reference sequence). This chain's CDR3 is CASSLRGGQGATSSGANVLTF. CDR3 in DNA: TGTGCCAGCAGTTTAAGGGGGGGACAGGGGGCAACTAGCTCTGGGGCCAACGTCCTGACTTTC.

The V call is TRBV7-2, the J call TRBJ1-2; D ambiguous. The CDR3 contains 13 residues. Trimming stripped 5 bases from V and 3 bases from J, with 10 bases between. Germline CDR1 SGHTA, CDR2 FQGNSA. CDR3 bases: TGTGCCAGCAGCCCCGGGTTGTACTATGGCTACACCTTC. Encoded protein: CASSPGLYYGYTF.